The 13 T cell receptor beta chains reported below all come from one sample, sequenced in a study of T cell changes during pregnancy in multiple sclerosis. Only in-frame clones appear in the TCRdb table, and some are missing; sequencing was by immunoSEQ multiplex PCR. The sample holds approximately 88,000 clones, 85% to 95% seen once. The sequenced sample was peripheral blood, obtained in the third trimester of pregnancy. These receptors were obtained from a female donor with multiple sclerosis, enrolled in a pregnancy study.

This sequence joins TRBV5-1 and TRBJ1-3; D not resolved. Germline V gene data show CDR1 as SGHRS and CDR2 as YFSETQ. Trimming shortened V by 0 bases and J by 4 bases, and 11 bases separated the two germline ends. There are 15 residues in the CDR3. The CDR3 DNA reads TGCGCCAGCAGCTTGGTGGCGGGCGCCGGAAACACCATATATTTT. It codes for CASSLVAGAGNTIYF.

The chain combines TRBV19 with TRBJ2-3; 8 bases line up with TRBD1. In germline, CDR1 is LNHDA, CDR2 SQIVND (reference sequence). The length of the CDR3 is 16 residues. The ends lost 3 bases at V and 5 bases at J; junction bases unmatched: 10. CDR3 sequence reads: CASSILGQGAQDTQYF. CDR3 DNA sequence: TGTGCCAGTAGTATTCTCGGGCAGGGGGCACAAGATACGCAGTATTTT.

V is TRBV28 and J is TRBJ2-1; 7 nucleotides line up with TRBD2. The V gene end was trimmed by 2 bases and the J gene end by 12 bases; junction bases not matched to a gene: 13. Germline CDR1 reads MDHEN; CDR2 reads SYDVKM. This CDR3 region has 15 residues. CDR3 loop: CASSLTSVLGLRQFF. The DNA for the CDR3 is TGTGCCAGCAGTTTAACTAGCGTTCTTGGATTGCGGCAGTTCTTC.

The J gene is TRBJ2-4, the V gene TRBV29-1; 7 positions match TRBD1. Per the germline V gene, CDR1 is SQVTM and CDR2 is ANQGSEA. J was trimmed by 0 bases and V by 5 bases; bases with no gene match: 7. The CDR3 spans 15 residues. This chain's CDR3 is CSVIRQGVAKNIQYF. DNA for the CDR3: TGCAGCGTTATTCGTCAGGGGGTAGCCAAAAACATTCAGTACTTC. The full variable domain, with the rest looked up from reference TRBV29-1 and TRBJ2-4, is SAVISQKPSRDICQRGTSLTIQCQVDSQVTMMFWYRQQPGQSLTLIATANQGSEATYESGFVIDKFPISRPNLTFSTLTVSNMSPEDSSIYLCSVIRQGVAKNIQYFGAGTRLSVL.

V is TRBV29-1 and J is TRBJ1-4, with 7 bases aligning to TRBD1. Losses at the gene ends were 6 bases for V and 5 bases for J; bases not matched to a gene: 15. This CDR3 has 16 amino acids. From germline, CDR1 is SQVTM and CDR2 ANQGSEA. The CDR3, as DNA: TGCAGCGTAGCAAACCCTACCGGGACAGTGAATGAAAAACTGTTTTTT. It specifies CSVANPTGTVNEKLFF.

This chain uses TRBV7-9 with TRBJ2-5, with TRBD1 identical over 9 bases. The CDR3 spans 17 residues. Germline CDR1 is SEHNR and CDR2 is FQNEAQ (reference sequence). With 3 bases clipped from V and 2 bases from J, the junction kept 10 bases outside the gene matches. This CDR3 reads CASSFSTGTGYQETQYF. CDR3 in DNA: TGTGCCAGCAGCTTTTCGACCGGGACAGGGTATCAAGAGACCCAGTACTTC.

V and J are TRBV28 and TRBJ2-7; perhaps TRBD2 as D (5 bases). CDR1 and CDR2 (germline): MDHEN, SYDVKM. This CDR3 is 18 amino acids long. V was shortened by 4 bases and J by 2 bases, with 24 bases between the two germline ends. The DNA of the CDR3 is TGTGCCAGCAGTTATGGGGAGTTCAGGATTTCGTTAACCTACGAGCAGTACTTC. Amino acids: CASSYGEFRISLTYEQYF.

V usage is TRBV28 and J usage is TRBJ2-7; possible D gene TRBD1, 6 bases. The ends were cut back, 6 bases at V and 0 bases at J, with 12 bases in the middle. This CDR3 region has 14 residues. Germline V gene sequence: CDR1 MDHEN, CDR2 SYDVKM. CDR3: CASSSGTRSYEQYF. CDR3 sequence (DNA): TGTGCCAGCAGCTCCGGGACACGCTCCTACGAGCAGTACTTC.

The J gene is TRBJ2-1, the V gene TRBV15; 10 bases align to TRBD1. V trimming: 2 bases; J trimming: 7 bases; junction bases outside the gene matches: 8. Looked up from germline, CDR1 is LNHNV and CDR2 is YYDKDF (reference sequence). The length of the CDR3 is 16 residues. The CDR3 sequence is CATSRLTGGAGNEQFF. The CDR3 DNA sequence: TGTGCCACCAGCAGATTGACAGGGGGCGCTGGTAATGAGCAGTTCTTC. Complete variable domain (other parts from reference TRBV15 and TRBJ2-1): DAMVIQNPRYQVTQFGKPVTLSCSQTLNHNVMYWYQQKSSQAPKLLFHYYDKDFNNEADTPDNFQSRRPNTSFCFLDIRSPGLGDTAMYLCATSRLTGGAGNEQFFGPGTRLTVL.

This chain links TRBV7-9 with TRBJ1-3, with TRBD1 as a possible D gene (5 bases). The ends were cut back, 0 bases at V and 0 bases at J, with 9 bases in the middle. This CDR3 is built from 16 residues. Germline V lookup: CDR1 SEHNR, CDR2 FQNEAQ (reference sequence). The CDR3 loop reads CASSLALGVSGNTIYF. DNA for the CDR3: TGTGCCAGCAGCTTAGCGCTAGGGGTCTCTGGAAACACCATATATTTT.

The rearrangement uses TRBV19 and TRBJ2-7; 9 nucleotides align to TRBD1. The CDR3 length is 13 residues. After removal of 6 bases from V and 6 bases from J, the junction contained 6 bases not matched to a gene. Germline V gene data show CDR1 as LNHDA and CDR2 as SQIVND (reference sequence). CDR3 DNA: TGTGCCAGTAGCCGGGACAGGGACGCCGAGCAGTACTTC. It specifies CASSRDRDAEQYF.

This clone was counted once. This chain uses TRBV7-9 with TRBJ1-1, with D perhaps matching TRBD1 (5 bases). Trimming cost V 1 base and J 8 bases, with 11 bases left between them. This CDR3 is 13 amino acids long. Germline values: CDR1 SEHNR, CDR2 FQNEAQ (reference sequence). As DNA, the CDR3 is TGTGCCAGCAGCTTAGACCGGGCAGGGGAAGCTTTCTTT. The encoded protein is CASSLDRAGEAFF.

V is TRBV29-1 and J is TRBJ2-6; D is perhaps TRBD1 (6 bases). Germline V gene data show CDR1 as SQVTM and CDR2 as ANQGSEA. V lost 0 bases, J lost 0 bases, and 15 bases lay in between. The CDR3 spans 18 residues. As DNA, the CDR3 is TGCAGCGTTGAAGATCGGCGACAGGATCACTCTGGGGCCAACGTCCTGACTTTC. Translated, it gives CSVEDRRQDHSGANVLTF. Full variable domain (outside the CDR3, taken from reference TRBV29-1 and TRBJ2-6): SAVISQKPSRDICQRGTSLTIQCQVDSQVTMMFWYRQQPGQSLTLIATANQGSEATYESGFVIDKFPISRPNLTFSTLTVSNMSPEDSSIYLCSVEDRRQDHSGANVLTFGAGSRLTVL.